Below, 6 T cell receptor beta chains from the same sample are listed, as sequenced in a study of blood T cell repertoires in COVID-19. Libraries were prepared by immunoSEQ multiplex PCR; TCRdb keeps only in-frame clonotypes and omits some of them. This sample has some 150,000 clones, with around 85% found just once. The sequencing input was PBMCs or T cells enriched from blood (not recorded which). The source of these receptors is a woman aged 40 to 50 who had recovered from COVID-19.

The V call is TRBV5-4, the J call TRBJ2-2, with D possibly TRBD1 on 7 matching bases. The CDR3 has 19 residues. CDR1 and CDR2 from the germline V gene are SGHNT and YYREEE (reference sequence). V was pared by 4 bases and J by 5 bases, with 27 bases between. This CDR3 is CASSKGGIPFPGGTGELFF. The CDR3 DNA follows: TGTGCCAGCAGCAAAGGAGGGATTCCCTTTCCAGGGGGGACCGGGGAGCTGTTTTTT.

The rearrangement joins TRBV5-6 to TRBJ2-5; 11 nucleotides match TRBD2. This CDR3 is 15 amino acids long. V shed 6 bases, J shed 5 bases, and the junction held 9 bases outside the gene matches. CDR1 and CDR2 (germline): SGHDT, YYEEEE. DNA of the CDR3: TGTGCCAGCACCGATAGCGGGGGGGCCGGGGAGACCCAGTACTTC. This sequence encodes CASTDSGGAGETQYF. Using reference TRBV5-6 and TRBJ2-5 for the parts outside the CDR3, the full variable domain is DAGVTQSPTHLIKTRGQQVTLRCSPKSGHDTVSWYQQALGQGPQFIFQYYEEEERQRGNFPDRFSGHQFPNYSSELNVNALLLGDSALYLCASTDSGGAGETQYFGPGTRLLVL.

The V call is TRBV2, the J call TRBJ2-1; 14 nucleotides align to TRBD2. The CDR3 has 17 amino acids. J lost 6 bases, V lost 4 bases, and 8 bases had no gene match. CDR1 SNHLY and CDR2 FYNNEI come from the germline V gene. This chain's CDR3 is CASSGTSGGYPSNEQFF. The CDR3 DNA sequence: TGTGCCAGCAGTGGGACTAGCGGGGGGTATCCCTCCAATGAGCAGTTCTTC.

This chain joins TRBV7-9 and TRBJ2-5, with 12 positions matching TRBD2. CDR3 length: 17 amino acids. With 0 bases clipped from V and 5 bases from J, the junction kept 7 bases outside the gene matches. Germline V gene lookup returns CDR1 SEHNR and CDR2 FQNEAQ (reference sequence). The CDR3 sequence is CASSLARLAGEGETQYF. The CDR3 DNA reads as TGTGCCAGCAGCTTAGCGCGACTAGCGGGAGAGGGGGAGACCCAGTACTTC. The variable domain in full, completed from reference TRBV7-9 and TRBJ2-5, reads DTGVSQNPRHKITKRGQNVTFRCDPISEHNRLYWYRQTLGQGPEFLTYFQNEAQLEKSRLLSDRFSAERPKGSFSTLEIQRTEQGDSAMYLCASSLARLAGEGETQYFGPGTRLLVL.

This clone appeared once. The rearrangement links TRBV2 to TRBJ2-7; TRBD1 matches 9 bases. The CDR3 contains 14 residues. Germline CDR1 and CDR2: SNHLY and FYNNEI. V shed 8 bases and J 2 bases; nucleotides not matched to a gene: 7. The CDR3 sequence: CASYRTGDPYEQYF. The CDR3 region has the DNA TGTGCCAGCTATCGGACAGGGGACCCCTACGAGCAGTACTTC.

The genes are TRBV7-3 and TRBJ2-1, with 11 bases lining up with TRBD2. Per the germline V gene, CDR1 is SGHTA and CDR2 is FQGTGA. Trimming at V came to 5 bases and at J to 1 base, leaving 4 bases not matched to a gene. The CDR3 covers 16 residues. In nucleotides, the CDR3 is TGTGCCAGCAGCCCGATAGCGGGAGGGTCCTACAATGAGCAGTTCTTC. Protein sequence: CASSPIAGGSYNEQFF. The entire variable domain, with the rest obtained from reference TRBV7-3 and TRBJ2-1, is as follows: GAGVSQTPSNKVTEKGKYVELRCDPISGHTALYWYRQSLGQGPEFLIYFQGTGAADDSGLPNDRFFAVRPEGSVSTLKIQRTERGDSAVYLCASSPIAGGSYNEQFFGPGTRLTVL.